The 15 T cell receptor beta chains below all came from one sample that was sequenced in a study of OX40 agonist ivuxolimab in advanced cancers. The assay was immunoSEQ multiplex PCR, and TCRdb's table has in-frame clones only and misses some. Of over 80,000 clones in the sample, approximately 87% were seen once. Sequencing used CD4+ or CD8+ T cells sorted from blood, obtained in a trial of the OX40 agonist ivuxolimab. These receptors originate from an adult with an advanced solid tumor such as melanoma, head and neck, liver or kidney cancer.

The CDR3 protein is CASRLDANSYEQYF. For the CDR3, the DNA is TGCGCCAGCAGGCTGGACGCTAACTCCTACGAGCAGTACTTC. This chain uses TRBV5-1 with TRBJ2-7; unclear D gene. Germline values: CDR1 SGHRS, CDR2 YFSETQ. The CDR3 length is 14 residues. The V gene lost 5 bases and the J gene lost 0 bases, with 12 bases spanning the gap. The complete variable domain, with remaining parts taken from reference TRBV5-1 and TRBJ2-7, reads KAGVTQTPRYLIKTRGQQVTLSCSPISGHRSVSWYQQTPGQGLQFLFEYFSETQRNKGNFPGRFSGRQFSNSRSEMNVSTLELGDSALYLCASRLDANSYEQYFGPGTRLTVT.

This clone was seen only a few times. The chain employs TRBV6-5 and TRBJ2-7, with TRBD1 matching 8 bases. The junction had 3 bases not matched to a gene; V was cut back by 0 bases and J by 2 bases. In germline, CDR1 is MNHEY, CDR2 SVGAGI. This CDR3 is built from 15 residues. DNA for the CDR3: TGTGCCAGCAGTTACTCCTGGGACAGGCCCTACGAGCAGTACTTC. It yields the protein CASSYSWDRPYEQYF.

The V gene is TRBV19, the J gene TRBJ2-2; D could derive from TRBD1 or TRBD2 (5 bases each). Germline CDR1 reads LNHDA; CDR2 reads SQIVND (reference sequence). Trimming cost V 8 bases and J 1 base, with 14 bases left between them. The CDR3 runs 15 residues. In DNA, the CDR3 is TGTGCCAGTTCCTTCACGGGACGGAACACCGGGGAGCTGTTTTTT. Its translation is CASSFTGRNTGELFF.

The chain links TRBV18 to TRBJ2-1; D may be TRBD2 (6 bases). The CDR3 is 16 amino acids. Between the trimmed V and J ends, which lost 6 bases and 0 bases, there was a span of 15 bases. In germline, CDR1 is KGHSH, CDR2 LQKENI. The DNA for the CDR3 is TGTGCCAGCTCCGGGACTTCAACCAGCTCCTACAATGAGCAGTTCTTC. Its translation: CASSGTSTSSYNEQFF.

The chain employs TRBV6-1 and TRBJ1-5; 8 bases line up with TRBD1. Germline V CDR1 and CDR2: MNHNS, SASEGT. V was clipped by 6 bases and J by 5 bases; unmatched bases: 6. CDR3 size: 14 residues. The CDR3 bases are TGTGCCAGCAGCAGGGGGCCTAACGATCAGCCCCAGCATTTT. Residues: CASSRGPNDQPQHF.

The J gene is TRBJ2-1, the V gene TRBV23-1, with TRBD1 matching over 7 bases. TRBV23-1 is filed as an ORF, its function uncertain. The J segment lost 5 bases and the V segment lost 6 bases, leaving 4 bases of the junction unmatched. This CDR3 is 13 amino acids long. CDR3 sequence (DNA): TGCGCCAGCAGGAAGGGACAGAACAATGAGCAGTTCTTC. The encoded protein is CASRKGQNNEQFF.

Here the CDR3 reads CASSPPVRTEGYGYTF. As DNA, the CDR3 is TGTGCCAGCTCACCACCGGTTCGGACTGAAGGGTATGGCTACACCTTC. The chain recombines TRBV18 with TRBJ1-2; D remains unclear. There are 16 residues in the CDR3. Trimming shortened V by 0 bases and J by 5 bases, and 16 bases separated the two germline ends. CDR1 and CDR2 from the germline V gene are KGHSH and LQKENI.

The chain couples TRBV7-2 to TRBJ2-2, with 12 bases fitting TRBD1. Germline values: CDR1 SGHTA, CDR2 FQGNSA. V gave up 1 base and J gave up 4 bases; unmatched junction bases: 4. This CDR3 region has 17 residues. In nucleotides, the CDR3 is TGTGCCAGCAGCTTAGGGCCGGGACAGGGGGCCACCGGGGAGCTGTTTTTT. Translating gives CASSLGPGQGATGELFF.

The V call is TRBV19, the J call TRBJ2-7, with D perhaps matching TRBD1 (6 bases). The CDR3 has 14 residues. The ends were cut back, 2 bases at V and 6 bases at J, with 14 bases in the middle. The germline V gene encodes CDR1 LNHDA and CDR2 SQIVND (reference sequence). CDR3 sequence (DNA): TGTGCCAGTAGTATACTCGGACAGCTCGCCGAGCAGTACTTC. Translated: CASSILGQLAEQYF.

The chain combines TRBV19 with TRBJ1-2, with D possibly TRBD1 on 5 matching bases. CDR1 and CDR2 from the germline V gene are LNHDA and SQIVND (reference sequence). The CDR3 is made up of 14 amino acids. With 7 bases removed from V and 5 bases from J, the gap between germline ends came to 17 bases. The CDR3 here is CASKNLGTDYGYTF. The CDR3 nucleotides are TGTGCCAGTAAGAACTTGGGGACGGATTATGGCTACACCTTC.

This CDR3 reads CASSLGGIKETQYF. The CDR3 DNA follows: TGTGCCAGCAGCTTAGGAGGGATCAAGGAGACCCAGTACTTC. The J gene is TRBJ2-5, the V gene TRBV7-9, with D perhaps matching TRBD2 (5 bases). Per the germline V gene, CDR1 is SEHNR and CDR2 is FQNEAQ (reference sequence). V dropped 1 base and J dropped 5 bases, with 11 bases sitting between them. The CDR3 totals 14 residues.

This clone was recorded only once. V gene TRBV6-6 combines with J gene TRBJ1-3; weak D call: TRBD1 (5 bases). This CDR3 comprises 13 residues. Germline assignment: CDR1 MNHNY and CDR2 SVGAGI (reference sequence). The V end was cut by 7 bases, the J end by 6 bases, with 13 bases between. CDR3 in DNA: TGTGCCAGCACTAACCGGGACCTAAACACCATATATTTT. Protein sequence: CASTNRDLNTIYF.

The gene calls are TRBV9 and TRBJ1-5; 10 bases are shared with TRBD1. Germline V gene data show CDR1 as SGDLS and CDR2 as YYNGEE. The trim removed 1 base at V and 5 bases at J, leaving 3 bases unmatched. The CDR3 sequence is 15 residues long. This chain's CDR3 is CASSVSGTGDQPQHF. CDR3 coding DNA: TGTGCCAGCAGCGTATCGGGGACAGGGGATCAGCCCCAGCATTTT.

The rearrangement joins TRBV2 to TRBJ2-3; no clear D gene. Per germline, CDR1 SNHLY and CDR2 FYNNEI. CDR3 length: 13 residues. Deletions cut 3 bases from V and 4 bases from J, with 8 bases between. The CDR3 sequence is CASSDGVPDTQYF. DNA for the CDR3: TGTGCCAGCAGTGACGGCGTCCCAGATACGCAGTATTTT.

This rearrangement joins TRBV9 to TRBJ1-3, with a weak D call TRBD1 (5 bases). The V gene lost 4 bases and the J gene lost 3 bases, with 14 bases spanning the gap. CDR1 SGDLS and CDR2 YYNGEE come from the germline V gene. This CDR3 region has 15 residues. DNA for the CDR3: TGTGCCAGCAGCCCGGGGGGGAACGATGGAAACACCATATATTTT. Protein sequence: CASSPGGNDGNTIYF.